This is a list of T cell receptor beta chains from one sample in a study of CD8+ T cells in alopecia areata. Measured with immunoSEQ multiplex PCR; TCRdb has only the in-frame clones, and not every one. The table shows 7,500 to 8,000 clones, with around 69% occurring only once. Source: skin, taken at week 0. These TCRs come from a human donor with alopecia areata. The CDR3 runs from the conserved cysteine through the conserved F or W. D genes are given only for firm matches. Size values are once, few and many counts, or a class for expanded clones, and some rows have none.

d_call j_call v_call clone_size cdr3_aa cdr3_nt
. TRBJ2-4 TRBV29-1 few CSADVLAKNIQYF TGCAGCGCGGACGTTCTAGCCAAAAACATTCAGTACTTC
. TRBJ2-7 TRBV28 . CASSLIIYEQYF TGTGCCAGCAGTTTAATCATATACGAGCAGTACTTC
. TRBJ1-2 TRBV7-2 . CASSLTNNYGYTF TGTGCCAGCAGCTTAACGAATAACTATGGCTACACCTTC
. TRBJ2-7 TRBV6-1 . CASRVDRAGYEQYF TGTGCCAGCAGGGTCGACAGGGCGGGATACGAGCAGTACTTC
. TRBJ1-4 TRBV19 . CASSPGGNEKLFF TGTGCCAGTAGCCCGGGAGGTAATGAAAAACTGTTTTTT
. TRBJ2-3 TRBV10-3 . CAISVVVTDTQYF TGTGCCATCAGTGTAGTGGTCACAGATACGCAGTATTTT
. TRBJ2-5 TRBV4-3 . CASSQDEGETQYF TGCGCCAGCAGCCAAGACGAGGGGGAGACCCAGTACTTC
. TRBJ2-5 TRBV29-1 once CSVWGQQETQYF TGCAGCGTTTGGGGCCAACAAGAGACCCAGTACTTC
TRBD1 TRBJ2-3 TRBV13 . CASSSRAGTGGTDTQYF TGTGCCAGCAGCTCACGAGCCGGGACAGGGGGGACAGATACGCAGTATTTT
TRBD1 TRBJ1-2 TRBV19 few CASSLPGQGANIYGYTF TGTGCCAGTAGTCTACCAGGACAGGGGGCGAACATCTATGGCTACACCTTC
. TRBJ1-1 TRBV29-1 . CSVEGGPNTEAFF TGCAGCGTTGAGGGGGGCCCAAACACTGAAGCTTTCTTT
TRBD1 TRBJ1-1 TRBV11-2 few CASGYGTANEAFF TGTGCCAGCGGCTACGGGACAGCCAATGAAGCTTTCTTT
TRBD2 TRBJ2-7 TRBV28 . CASSFGAGGQPYEQYF TGTGCCAGCAGTTTCGGGGCGGGAGGACAGCCCTACGAGCAGTACTTC
. TRBJ2-3 TRBV9 . CASSERATSTGTDTQYF TGTGCCAGCAGTGAAAGAGCCACTAGCACCGGCACAGATACGCAGTATTTT
. TRBJ2-3 TRBV30 . CAWSVAVTSTDTQYF TGTGCCTGGAGTGTGGCAGTCACTAGCACAGATACGCAGTATTTT
TRBD1 TRBJ2-7 TRBV14 . CASSQDIGGTGGEKQYF TGTGCCAGCAGCCAAGATATAGGTGGGACAGGGGGCGAGAAGCAGTACTTC
. TRBJ2-2 TRBV7-9 . CASSGSPGLNTGELFF TGTGCCAGCAGCGGTTCGCCAGGACTTAACACCGGGGAGCTGTTTTTT
TRBD2 TRBJ2-1 TRBV11-2 . CASSSRGTSDYNEQFF TGTGCCAGCAGCTCCCGGGGGACTAGCGACTACAATGAGCAGTTCTTC
. TRBJ2-1 TRBV10-1 . CASSERGEQFF TGCGCCAGCAGTGAGAGGGGTGAGCAGTTCTTC
TRBD2 TRBJ2-1 TRBV9 . CASSVESGTSGDGGEQFF TGTGCCAGCAGCGTAGAATCCGGGACTAGCGGGGACGGCGGTGAGCAGTTCTTC
. TRBJ2-7 TRBV5-1 . CASSPTSYGQYF TGCGCCAGCAGCCCGACTTCCTACGGGCAGTACTTC
. TRBJ1-5 TRBV2 . CASSAGIGQQPQHF TGTGCCAGCAGTGCGGGAATCGGACAACAGCCCCAGCATTTT